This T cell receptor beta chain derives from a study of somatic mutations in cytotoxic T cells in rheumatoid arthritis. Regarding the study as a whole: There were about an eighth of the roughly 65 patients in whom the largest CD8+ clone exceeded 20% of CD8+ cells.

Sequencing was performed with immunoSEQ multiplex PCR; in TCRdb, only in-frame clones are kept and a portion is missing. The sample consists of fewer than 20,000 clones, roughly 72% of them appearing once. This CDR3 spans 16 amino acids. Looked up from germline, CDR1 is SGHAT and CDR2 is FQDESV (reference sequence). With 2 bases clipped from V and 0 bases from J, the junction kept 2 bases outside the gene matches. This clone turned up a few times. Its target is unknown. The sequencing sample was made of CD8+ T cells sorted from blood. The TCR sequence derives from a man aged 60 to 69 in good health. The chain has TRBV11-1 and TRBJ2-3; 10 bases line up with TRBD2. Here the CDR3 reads CASSLMTSGSTDTQYF. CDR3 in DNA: TGTGCCAGCAGCTTAATGACTAGCGGGAGCACAGATACGCAGTATTTT.